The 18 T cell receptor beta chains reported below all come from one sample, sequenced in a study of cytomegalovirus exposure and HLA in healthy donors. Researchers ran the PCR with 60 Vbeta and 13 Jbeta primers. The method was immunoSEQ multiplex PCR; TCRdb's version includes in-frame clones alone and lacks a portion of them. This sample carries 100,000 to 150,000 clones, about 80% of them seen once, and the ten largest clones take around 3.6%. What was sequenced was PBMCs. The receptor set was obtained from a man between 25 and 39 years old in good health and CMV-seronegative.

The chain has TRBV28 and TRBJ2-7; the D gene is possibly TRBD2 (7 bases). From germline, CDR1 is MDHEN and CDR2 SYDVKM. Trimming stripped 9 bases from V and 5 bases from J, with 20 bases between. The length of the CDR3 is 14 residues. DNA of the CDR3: TGTGCCAGTGTAAGGGGGGGGCAGGGTCACGAGCAGTACTTC. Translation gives CASVRGGQGHEQYF.

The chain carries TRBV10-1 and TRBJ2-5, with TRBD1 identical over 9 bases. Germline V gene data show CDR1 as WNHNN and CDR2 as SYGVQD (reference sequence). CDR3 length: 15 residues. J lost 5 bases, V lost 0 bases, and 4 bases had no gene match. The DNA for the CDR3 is TGCGCCAGCAGTGAGTCCGGGACAGGGCACGAGACCCAGTACTTC. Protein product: CASSESGTGHETQYF.

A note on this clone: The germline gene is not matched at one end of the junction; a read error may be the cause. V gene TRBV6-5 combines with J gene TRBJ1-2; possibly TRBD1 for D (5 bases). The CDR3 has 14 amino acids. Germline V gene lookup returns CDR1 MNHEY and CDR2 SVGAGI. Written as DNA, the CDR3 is TGTGTCAGCAGCGCCCCGCGGGGGAACTATGGCTACACCTTC. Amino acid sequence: CVSSAPRGNYGYTF.

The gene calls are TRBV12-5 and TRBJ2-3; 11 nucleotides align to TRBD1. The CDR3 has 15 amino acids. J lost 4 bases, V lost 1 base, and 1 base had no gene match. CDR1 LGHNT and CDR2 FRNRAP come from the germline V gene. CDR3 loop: CASGLGDRGSDTQYF. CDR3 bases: TGTGCTAGTGGTTTGGGGGACAGGGGGTCAGATACGCAGTATTTT.

The CDR3: CASSKGQIYEQYF. Written as DNA, the CDR3 is TGTGCCAGTAGTAAGGGACAGATCTACGAGCAGTACTTC. The chain joins TRBV19 to TRBJ2-7; 7 positions agree with TRBD1. The CDR3 length is 13 residues. Germline values: CDR1 LNHDA, CDR2 SQIVND (reference sequence). V was clipped by 4 bases and J by 3 bases; unmatched bases: 3.

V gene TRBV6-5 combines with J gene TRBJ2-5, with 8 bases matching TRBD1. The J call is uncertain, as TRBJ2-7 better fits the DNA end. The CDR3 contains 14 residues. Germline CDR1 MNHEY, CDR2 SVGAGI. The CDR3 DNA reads TGTGCCAGCAGACACGGACAGGGTACCAACGAGCAGTACTTC. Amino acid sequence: CASRHGQGTNEQYF.

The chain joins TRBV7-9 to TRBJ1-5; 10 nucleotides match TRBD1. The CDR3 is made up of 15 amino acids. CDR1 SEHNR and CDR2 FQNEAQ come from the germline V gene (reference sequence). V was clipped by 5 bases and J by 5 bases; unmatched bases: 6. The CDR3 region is CASSLGGQGYQPQHF. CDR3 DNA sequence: TGTGCCAGCAGCCTAGGGGGACAGGGGTATCAGCCCCAGCATTTT.

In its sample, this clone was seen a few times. CDR3 protein: CASSQGEATGALNTGELFF. In DNA form, the CDR3 reads TGTGCCAGCAGCCAAGGGGAGGCTACTGGGGCCCTGAACACCGGGGAGCTGTTTTTT. This chain uses TRBV5-5 with TRBJ2-2; possibly TRBD2 for D (6 bases). Germline V gives CDR1 SGHKS, CDR2 YYEKEE (reference sequence). Trimming left V 4 bases short and J 1 base short, with 23 bases between. This CDR3 spans 19 amino acids.

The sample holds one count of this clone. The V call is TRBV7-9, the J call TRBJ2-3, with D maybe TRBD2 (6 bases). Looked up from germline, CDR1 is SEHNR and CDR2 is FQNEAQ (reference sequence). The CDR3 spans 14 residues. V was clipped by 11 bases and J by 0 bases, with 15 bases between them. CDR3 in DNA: TGTGCCCCGGGGGAGGACGTCAGCACAGATACGCAGTATTTT. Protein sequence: CAPGEDVSTDTQYF.

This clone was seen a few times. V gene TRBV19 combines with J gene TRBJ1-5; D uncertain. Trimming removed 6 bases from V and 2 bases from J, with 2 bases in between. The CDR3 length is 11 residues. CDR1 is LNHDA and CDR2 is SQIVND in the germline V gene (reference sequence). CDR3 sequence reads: CASSGNQPQHF. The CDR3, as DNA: TGTGCCAGTAGCGGCAATCAGCCCCAGCATTTT.

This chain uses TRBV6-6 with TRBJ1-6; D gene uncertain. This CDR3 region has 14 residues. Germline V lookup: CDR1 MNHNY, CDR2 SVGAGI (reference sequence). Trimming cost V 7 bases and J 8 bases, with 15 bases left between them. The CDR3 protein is CASNPSLNYSPLHF. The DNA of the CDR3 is TGTGCCAGCAACCCGTCCCTAAACTATTCACCCCTCCACTTT.

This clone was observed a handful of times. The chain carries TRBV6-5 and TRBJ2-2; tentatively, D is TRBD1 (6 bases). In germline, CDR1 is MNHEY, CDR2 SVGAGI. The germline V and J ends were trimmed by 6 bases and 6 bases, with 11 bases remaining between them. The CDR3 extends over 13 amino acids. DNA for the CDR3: TGTGCCAGCAGGCAAGGACAGCCCGGGGAGCTGTTTTTT. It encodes CASRQGQPGELFF.

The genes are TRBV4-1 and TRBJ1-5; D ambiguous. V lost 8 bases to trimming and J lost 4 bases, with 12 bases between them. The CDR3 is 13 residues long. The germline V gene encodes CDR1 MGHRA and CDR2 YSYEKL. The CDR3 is CASAALWNQPQHF. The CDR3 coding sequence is TGCGCCAGCGCGGCCCTCTGGAATCAGCCCCAGCATTTT.

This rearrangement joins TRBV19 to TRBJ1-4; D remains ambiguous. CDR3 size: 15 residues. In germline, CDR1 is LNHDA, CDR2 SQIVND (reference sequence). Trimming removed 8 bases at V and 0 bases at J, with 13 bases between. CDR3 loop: CASRRGSATNEKLFF. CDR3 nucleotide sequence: TGTGCCAGTCGAAGAGGGAGTGCAACTAATGAAAAACTGTTTTTT.

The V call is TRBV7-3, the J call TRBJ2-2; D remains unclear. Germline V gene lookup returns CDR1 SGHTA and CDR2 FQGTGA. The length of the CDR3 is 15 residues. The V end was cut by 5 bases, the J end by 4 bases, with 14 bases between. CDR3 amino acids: CASSPAPLLTGELFF. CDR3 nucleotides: TGTGCCAGCAGCCCCGCCCCCTTACTCACCGGGGAGCTGTTTTTT. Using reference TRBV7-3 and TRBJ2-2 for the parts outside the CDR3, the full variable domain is GAGVSQTPSNKVTEKGKYVELRCDPISGHTALYWYRQSLGQGPEFLIYFQGTGAADDSGLPNDRFFAVRPEGSVSTLKIQRTERGDSAVYLCASSPAPLLTGELFFGEGSRLTVL.

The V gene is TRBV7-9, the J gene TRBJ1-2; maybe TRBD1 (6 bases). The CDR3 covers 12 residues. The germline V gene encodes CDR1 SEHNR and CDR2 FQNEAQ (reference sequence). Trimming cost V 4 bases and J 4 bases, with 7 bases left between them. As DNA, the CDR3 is TGTGCCAGCAGCTCGGACAGCTATGGCTACACCTTC. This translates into CASSSDSYGYTF.

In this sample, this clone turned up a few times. CDR3 in amino acids: CAISGGGNSEAFF. CDR3 nucleotides: TGTGCCATCAGTGGGGGAGGGAATTCTGAAGCTTTCTTT. The V gene is TRBV10-3, the J gene TRBJ1-1; D is unresolved. The CDR3 runs 13 residues. The germline V gene encodes CDR1 ENHRY and CDR2 SYGVKD. With 4 bases removed from V and 6 bases from J, the gap between germline ends came to 12 bases.

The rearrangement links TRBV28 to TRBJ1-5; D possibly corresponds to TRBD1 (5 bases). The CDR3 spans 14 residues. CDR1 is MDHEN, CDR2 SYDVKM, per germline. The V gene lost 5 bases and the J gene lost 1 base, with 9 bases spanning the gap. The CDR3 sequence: CASSTDRSNQPQHF. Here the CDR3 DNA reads TGTGCCAGCAGTACCGACAGAAGCAATCAGCCCCAGCATTTT.